A selection of T cell receptor beta chains follows, all from one sample in a study of T cell responses to AZD1222 COVID-19 vaccine. Assay: immunoSEQ multiplex PCR; the TCRdb copy retains only in-frame clones and omits some. Of approximately 120,000 clones listed, 80% to 90% are singletons. Here the sequenced sample was peripheral blood, taken 28 days after the second AZD1222 dose. All receptors come from an adult who received the AZD1222 COVID-19 vaccine. The CDR3 runs from the conserved cysteine through the conserved F or W. The order of the fields is J gene, clone size, D gene, V gene, CDR3 DNA, CDR3 protein. D genes are given only for firm matches. For some rows the clone size is stated as once, few or many, or as a class when expanded; others skip it.

j_gene: TRBJ2-7
abundance: -
d_gene: -
v_gene: TRBV27
CDR3nt: TGTGCCACCTCCCCTCTAGGCGGCTACGAGCAGTACTTC
CDR3aa: CATSPLGGYEQYF

j_gene: TRBJ2-1
abundance: -
d_gene: -
v_gene: TRBV28
CDR3nt: TGTGCCAGCAGTTTCTCGGCCCTTCCCTCCTTTGAGCAGTTCTTC
CDR3aa: CASSFSALPSFEQFF

j_gene: TRBJ2-5
abundance: once
d_gene: -
v_gene: TRBV5-1
CDR3nt: TGCGCCAGCAGCTTGGGAGCCTGGCTAGGAGTGGAGACCCAGTACTTC
CDR3aa: CASSLGAWLGVETQYF

j_gene: TRBJ1-3
abundance: -
d_gene: -
v_gene: TRBV4-2
CDR3nt: TGTGCCAGCAGCCAAGAATATGGTGGAAACACCATATATTTT
CDR3aa: CASSQEYGGNTIYF

j_gene: TRBJ1-1
abundance: -
d_gene: -
v_gene: TRBV4-3
CDR3nt: TGCGCCAGCAGCCAAGTTCCCAGCGACACTGAAGCTTTCTTT
CDR3aa: CASSQVPSDTEAFF

j_gene: TRBJ2-7
abundance: -
d_gene: TRBD1
v_gene: TRBV27
CDR3nt: TGTGCCAGCAGTTTATCGACAGGGGGCTCCTACGAGCAGTACTTC
CDR3aa: CASSLSTGGSYEQYF

j_gene: TRBJ2-7
abundance: -
d_gene: -
v_gene: TRBV7-9
CDR3nt: TGTGCCAGCAGCTCCTACAGGGGGGGCTACGAGCAGTACTTC
CDR3aa: CASSSYRGGYEQYF

j_gene: TRBJ1-3
abundance: -
d_gene: TRBD1
v_gene: TRBV9
CDR3nt: TGTGCCAGCAGCGAGAAGGGACAGGGGGCTGGAAACACCATATATTTT
CDR3aa: CASSEKGQGAGNTIYF

j_gene: TRBJ1-5
abundance: -
d_gene: -
v_gene: TRBV29-1
CDR3nt: TGCAGCGCCAAACAGGGAGAGGATCAGCCCCAGCATTTT
CDR3aa: CSAKQGEDQPQHF

j_gene: TRBJ2-5
abundance: few
d_gene: TRBD2
v_gene: TRBV6-1
CDR3nt: TGTGCCAGCAGTGAAGGGACTAGCGGGGGTCAGGGGACCCAGTACTTC
CDR3aa: CASSEGTSGGQGTQYF

j_gene: TRBJ2-3
abundance: -
d_gene: -
v_gene: TRBV5-1
CDR3nt: TGCGCCAGCAGCTTAGATGAGGGGGTAGGAGATACGCAGTATTTT
CDR3aa: CASSLDEGVGDTQYF

j_gene: TRBJ2-3
abundance: -
d_gene: -
v_gene: TRBV6-5
CDR3nt: TGTGCCAGCAGTTCAACAGACAACGCAGATACGCAGTATTTT
CDR3aa: CASSSTDNADTQYF

j_gene: TRBJ2-3
abundance: -
d_gene: -
v_gene: TRBV27
CDR3nt: TGTGCCAGCAGTTTGGGGGCGGGGGAGAGAGATACGCAGTATTTT
CDR3aa: CASSLGAGERDTQYF

j_gene: TRBJ1-6
abundance: many
d_gene: -
v_gene: TRBV12-5
CDR3nt: TGTGCTAGTGGTTCCAGAGATAATTCACCCCTCCACTTT
CDR3aa: CASGSRDNSPLHF

j_gene: TRBJ2-1
abundance: -
d_gene: -
v_gene: TRBV12-3/TRBV12-4
CDR3nt: TGTGCCAGCAGTTCCTCCCCGAGCAAAATCTTC
CDR3aa: CASSSSPSKIF

j_gene: TRBJ1-1
abundance: -
d_gene: TRBD1
v_gene: TRBV7-6
CDR3nt: TGTGCCAGCAGCTTATCAAGGACAGGGCAACAGACTGAAGCTTTCTTT
CDR3aa: CASSLSRTGQQTEAFF

j_gene: TRBJ2-1
abundance: -
d_gene: TRBD2
v_gene: TRBV5-1
CDR3nt: TGCGCCAGCAGCTTCACTAGCGAAAAACCCAGCCGATACAATGAGCAGTTCTTC
CDR3aa: CASSFTSEKPSRYNEQFF

j_gene: TRBJ2-4
abundance: -
d_gene: TRBD1
v_gene: TRBV28
CDR3nt: TGTGCCAGCAGTGCTCCGGGACAGGGGGCCAAAAACATTCAGTACTTC
CDR3aa: CASSAPGQGAKNIQYF

j_gene: TRBJ1-1
abundance: once
d_gene: -
v_gene: TRBV19
CDR3nt: TGTGCCAGTAACAGGGAATGGGGCACTGAAGCTTTCTTT
CDR3aa: CASNREWGTEAFF

j_gene: TRBJ1-2
abundance: -
d_gene: -
v_gene: TRBV6-4
CDR3nt: TGTGCCAGCAGTGAACGGGTGGGATTCGGCTATGGCTACACCTTC
CDR3aa: CASSERVGFGYGYTF

j_gene: TRBJ1-1
abundance: -
d_gene: TRBD1
v_gene: TRBV5-1
CDR3nt: TGCGCCAGCAGACCGGGACAGGGTGAAGCTTTCTTT
CDR3aa: CASRPGQGEAFF

j_gene: TRBJ2-6
abundance: -
d_gene: -
v_gene: TRBV7-9
CDR3nt: TGTGCCAGCACTTCACGGGGGGCCAACGTCCTGACTTTC
CDR3aa: CASTSRGANVLTF

j_gene: TRBJ2-7
abundance: -
d_gene: TRBD1
v_gene: TRBV28
CDR3nt: TGTGCCAGCAGTTTATACAGGGGGCCCTACGAGCAGTACTTC
CDR3aa: CASSLYRGPYEQYF

j_gene: TRBJ1-4
abundance: -
d_gene: -
v_gene: TRBV30
CDR3nt: TGTGCCTGTCATGGTGGCCTTGCAACTAATGAAAAACTGTTTTTT
CDR3aa: CACHGGLATNEKLFF

j_gene: TRBJ2-7
abundance: -
d_gene: -
v_gene: TRBV19
CDR3nt: TGTGCCAGTAGTATGGCACTAGCAGTCGAGCAGTACTTC
CDR3aa: CASSMALAVEQYF

j_gene: TRBJ2-5
abundance: -
d_gene: -
v_gene: TRBV4-2
CDR3nt: TGTGCCAGCAGCCCGAATCCCCTCCAAGAGACCCAGTACTTC
CDR3aa: CASSPNPLQETQYF

j_gene: TRBJ2-3
abundance: -
d_gene: TRBD2
v_gene: TRBV9
CDR3nt: TGTGCCAGCAGCGTAGCTAGCGGGGCCAGGGGCACAGATACGCAGTATTTT
CDR3aa: CASSVASGARGTDTQYF

j_gene: TRBJ2-2
abundance: -
d_gene: TRBD1
v_gene: TRBV27
CDR3nt: TGTGCCAGCAGTTTAACAGGGGGCAAGACCGGGGAGCTGTTTTTT
CDR3aa: CASSLTGGKTGELFF

j_gene: TRBJ2-7
abundance: once
d_gene: -
v_gene: TRBV14
CDR3nt: TGTGCCAGCAGCCATACCTACGAGCAGTACTTC
CDR3aa: CASSHTYEQYF

j_gene: TRBJ1-5
abundance: -
d_gene: -
v_gene: TRBV7-2
CDR3nt: TGTGCCAGCAGCTTAAACACCAATCAGCCCCAGCATTTT
CDR3aa: CASSLNTNQPQHF

j_gene: TRBJ1-1
abundance: once
d_gene: TRBD1
v_gene: TRBV14
CDR3nt: TGTGCCAGCAGCCCACAGGGGGCTAGCGCTGAAGCTTTCTTT
CDR3aa: CASSPQGASAEAFF

j_gene: TRBJ1-1
abundance: medium-sized
d_gene: -
v_gene: TRBV5-1
CDR3nt: TGCGCCAGCAGCTTGTCGGGAGACACTGAAGCTTTCTTT
CDR3aa: CASSLSGDTEAFF

j_gene: TRBJ2-3
abundance: -
d_gene: -
v_gene: TRBV24-1
CDR3nt: TGTGCCACCTCAGGAGAAAGAGATACGCAGTATTTT
CDR3aa: CATSGERDTQYF

j_gene: TRBJ1-2
abundance: -
d_gene: -
v_gene: TRBV18
CDR3nt: TGTGCCAGCTCAAAAGGGGAGAACTATGGCTACACCTTC
CDR3aa: CASSKGENYGYTF

j_gene: TRBJ2-7
abundance: -
d_gene: TRBD2
v_gene: TRBV7-2
CDR3nt: TGTGCCAGCAGCTTATCGAGGACTAGCGGTAACTACGAGCAGTACTTC
CDR3aa: CASSLSRTSGNYEQYF

j_gene: TRBJ2-5
abundance: -
d_gene: TRBD1
v_gene: TRBV11-3
CDR3nt: TGTGCCAGCAGCTCCGGGACAGGGGCGGCGGAGACCCAGTACTTC
CDR3aa: CASSSGTGAAETQYF

j_gene: TRBJ2-1
abundance: -
d_gene: TRBD2
v_gene: TRBV12-5
CDR3nt: TGTGCTAGTGGTTTGGTCCTAGCGGGGGGTGTGAATGAGCAGTTCTTC
CDR3aa: CASGLVLAGGVNEQFF